This is a list of T cell receptor beta chains from one sample in a study of shared clonotypes between healthy human individuals. Data came from immunoSEQ multiplex PCR; TCRdb stores just in-frame clones and leaves some out. The sample carries hundreds of thousands of clones, 96% recorded once. What was sequenced was memory CD8+ T cells sorted from blood. All receptors derive from a man in his thirties or forties in good health. Both conserved end residues are part of each CDR3. D genes are given only for firm matches. For some rows the clone size is stated as once, few or many, or as a class when expanded; others skip it.

CASRPTRQGPPQHF | TGTGCCAGCAGGCCGACCAGACAGGGCCCGCCCCAGCATTTT | - | TRBJ1-5 | TRBV28 | TRBD1
CASSLDSGSGNTIYF | TGTGCCAGCAGCTTAGATTCGGGGTCTGGAAACACCATATATTTT | - | TRBJ1-3 | TRBV11-3 | -
CAWRNTGALGQPQHF | TGCGCCTGGAGGAATACAGGGGCTTTAGGACAGCCCCAGCATTTT | - | TRBJ1-5 | TRBV30 | TRBD1
CASSVGTNNEQFF | TGTGCTAGCAGCGTTGGGACAAACAATGAGCAGTTCTTC | - | TRBJ2-1 | TRBV7-7 | -
CAWSTRGGILWRYNEQFF | TGTGCCTGGAGTACTAGGGGCGGGATTCTTTGGCGCTACAATGAGCAGTTCTTC | - | TRBJ2-1 | TRBV30 | -
CASAPGQGYGYTF | TGTGCCAGTGCACCGGGACAGGGTTATGGCTACACCTTC | - | TRBJ1-2 | TRBV19 | TRBD1
CASSFPMSYEQYF | TGTGCCAGCAGTTTCCCTATGTCCTACGAGCAGTACTTC | - | TRBJ2-7 | TRBV28 | -
CASSELVDITDTQYF | TGTGCCAGCAGTGAGTTAGTCGACATTACAGATACGCAGTATTTT | - | TRBJ2-3 | TRBV25-1 | -
CASSPIRAGSPKETQYF | TGTGCCAGCAGCCCGATTAGGGCCGGGTCCCCCAAAGAGACCCAGTACTTC | - | TRBJ2-5 | TRBV11-1 | -
CASKAGELFF | TGTGCCAGTAAGGCCGGGGAGCTGTTTTTT | - | TRBJ2-2 | TRBV19 | -
CASMNRSYEQYF | TGTGCCAGCATGAACCGCTCCTACGAGCAGTACTTC | - | TRBJ2-7 | TRBV2 | -
CSGRGQETQYF | TGCAGTGGACGGGGCCAAGAGACCCAGTACTTC | - | TRBJ2-5 | TRBV20-1 | -
CASSGLNTDTQYF | TGTGCCAGCTCTGGCTTGAACACAGATACGCAGTATTTT | - | TRBJ2-3 | TRBV18 | -
CASSQWQTYEQYF | TGTGCCAGCAGCCAATGGCAGACCTACGAGCAGTACTTC | - | TRBJ2-7 | TRBV4-2 | -
CASSPSNSGRGETQYF | TGTGCCAGCAGTCCCAGCAATAGCGGGAGGGGCGAGACCCAGTACTTC | - | TRBJ2-5 | TRBV2 | TRBD2
CSVAPQGSGNTIYF | TGCAGCGTGGCTCCGCAAGGCTCTGGAAACACCATATATTTT | - | TRBJ1-3 | TRBV29-1 | -
CARSLAKNIQYF | TGTGCCAGATCCCTGGCCAAAAACATTCAGTACTTC | once | TRBJ2-4 | TRBV6-1 | -
CASSLQGYRAVKETQYF | TGCGCCAGCAGCTTGCAAGGGTACCGGGCAGTAAAAGAGACCCAGTACTTC | - | TRBJ2-5 | TRBV5-1 | -
CASSASGSFNEQFF | TGTGCCAGCAGTGCTAGCGGGAGCTTCAATGAGCAGTTCTTC | - | TRBJ2-1 | TRBV6-1 | TRBD2
CASSHPRLAIYNEQFF | TGTGCCAGCAGCCACCCCCGACTAGCTATTTACAATGAGCAGTTCTTC | - | TRBJ2-1 | TRBV7-9 | TRBD2
CASSPTGTGVGHQPQHF | TGTGCCAGCAGCCCAACCGGGACAGGGGTCGGTCATCAGCCCCAGCATTTT | few | TRBJ1-5 | TRBV11-3 | TRBD1
CRMGEQYF | TGCAGGATGGGCGAGCAGTACTTC | - | TRBJ2-7 | TRBV20-1 | -
CASSSVGGRQAFF | TGTGCCAGCAGCTCCGTGGGGGGCCGGCAGGCTTTCTTT | - | TRBJ1-1 | TRBV5-4 | -
CASSDRGSSDF | TGTGCCAGCAGTGACAGGGGAAGTTCGGATTTT | - | TRBJ1-3 | TRBV28 | TRBD1
CASSLDSGNTIYF | TGCGCCAGCAGCTTGGATTCTGGAAACACCATATATTTT | - | TRBJ1-3 | TRBV5-1 | -
CASRATGVTIYF | TGTGCCAGCAGGGCGACTGGCGTCACCATATATTTT | - | TRBJ1-3 | TRBV28 | -
CASRAGGSGKAEQYF | TGTGCCAGCAGAGCCGGCGGTAGCGGGAAAGCCGAGCAGTACTTC | - | TRBJ2-7 | TRBV6-1 | TRBD2
CASSFEGTETQYF | TGTGCCAGCAGTTTCGAGGGTACGGAGACCCAGTACTTC | - | TRBJ2-5 | TRBV28 | -
CASSEARRGFAGHIQYF | TGTGCCAGCAGTGAAGCGCGAAGGGGTTTTGCGGGTCACATTCAGTACTTC | - | TRBJ2-4 | TRBV2 | -
CASSIAQGDGSYEQYF | TGTGCCAGTAGTATCGCACAGGGGGATGGCTCCTACGAGCAGTACTTC | - | TRBJ2-7 | TRBV19 | TRBD1
CASSIGTGGAYNEQFF | TGTGCCAGTAGTATCGGGACAGGGGGGGCCTACAATGAGCAGTTCTTC | - | TRBJ2-1 | TRBV19 | TRBD1
CASSDGGLAQSYEQYF | TGTGCCAGCAGCGACGGAGGACTAGCGCAATCCTACGAGCAGTACTTC | - | TRBJ2-7 | TRBV25-1 | TRBD2
CASSLDSPSGSRETQYF | TGTGCCAGCAGCTTAGATTCCCCTAGCGGGAGTCGGGAGACCCAGTACTTC | - | TRBJ2-5 | TRBV11-2 | TRBD2
CASSAPIDSYEQYF | TGTGCCAGCAGTGCCCCGATCGACAGCTACGAGCAGTACTTC | - | TRBJ2-7 | TRBV25-1 | -
CASTFVGKAYNEQFF | TGTGCCAGCACTTTTGTAGGGAAGGCCTACAATGAGCAGTTCTTC | - | TRBJ2-1 | TRBV7-9 | -
CASSLGLAVYNEQFF | TGTGCCAGCAGCTTGGGACTAGCGGTATACAATGAGCAGTTCTTC | - | TRBJ2-1 | TRBV5-5 | TRBD2
CASSLIAGGRVEQFF | TGTGCCAGCAGCCTAATAGCGGGAGGGAGGGTTGAGCAGTTCTTC | - | TRBJ2-1 | TRBV7-2 | TRBD2
CASRPPGGLAGTQYF | TGTGCCAGCAGGCCCCCGGGAGGACTAGCGGGGACCCAGTACTTC | - | TRBJ2-5 | TRBV13 | TRBD2
CASSLREKLFF | TGTGCCAGCAGCCTCCGAGAAAAACTGTTTTTT | - | TRBJ1-4 | TRBV14 | -
CASSISGTSGVNEQFF | TGCGCCAGCAGCATATCCGGGACTAGCGGGGTCAATGAGCAGTTCTTC | - | TRBJ2-1 | TRBV5-1 | TRBD2
CASRPTGASGANVLTF | TGTGCCAGCAGGCCGACAGGGGCCTCTGGGGCCAACGTCCTGACTTTC | - | TRBJ2-6 | TRBV28 | TRBD1
CASSLELQPQHF | TGTGCCAGCAGCTTAGAGTTGCAGCCCCAGCATTTT | - | TRBJ1-5 | TRBV7-8 | -